There are a few counts of the clone carrying this TCR beta chain. Its antigen is undetermined. These data come from a study of human T cells and chemical hapten exposure. Study information: For sensitization, 2% DPC was applied to an approximately 2 cm by approximately 2 cm patch of upper inner arm skin.

Time point defined: patch test 3, about 24 weeks after DPC sensitization. The sample's treatment: therapeutic diphenylcyclopropenone sensitization with weekly scalp DPC. Study-level points and caveats: Versus controls, expanded TCRs had significantly more large CDR3 similarity clusters. After DPC sensitization, TCRs above 1 in 1000 frequency showed no change.

V lost 3 bases and J 2 bases, leaving 17 bases between the germline ends. Germline V gene lookup returns CDR1 SGDLS and CDR2 YYNGEE. The CDR3 has 16 amino acids. In the authors' methods: Sample TCR counts, which ranged from 23,224 to 690,600, had a median of approximately 95,000. In TCRdb, the RACE reads were re-called with MiXCR into one record per CDR3 protein. The V and J calls, along with clone size, are taken from TCRdb and not from the paper's own processing. The sample carries tens of thousands of distinct CDR3 sequences, roughly a tenth recorded once. The V call is TRBV9, the J call TRBJ2-5; the D gene is possibly TRBD2 (6 bases). The receptor's source is a woman between 50 and 59 years old with alopecia areata. Some clones in this sample may be carry-over from other donors' samples. The sample consisted of whole blood, taken in connection with sensitization to the hapten diphenylcyclopropenone (DPC). The chain's CDR3 is CASSASWASVQETQYF. In DNA, the CDR3 is TGTGCCAGCAGCGCCTCTTGGGCTAGCGTACAAGAGACCCAGTACTTC.